One sample yielded the 25 T cell receptor beta chains listed below, sequenced in a study of beta chain features in type 1 diabetes. General study findings and limits: Shortening of TCRB CDR3s, moderate but significant, appeared in all four CD4+ subsets of Type 1 diabetes patients.

These TCRs' antigens remain unknown. Expressed TCRB transcripts were sequenced after all isolated RNA was converted to cDNA. The repertoire was sequenced with immunoSEQ multiplex PCR; TCRdb's copy has only in-frame clones and lacks some. The sample lists 55,000 to 85,000 clones, about 48% occurring once. The sequenced sample consisted of central memory CD4+ T cells from blood. These receptor sequences come from a man aged 25-40 years with type 1 diabetes.

V is TRBV18 and J is TRBJ2-2; 7 positions agree with TRBD2. The CDR3 is made up of 15 amino acids. J was trimmed by 5 bases and V by 4 bases; bases with no gene match: 7. CDR1 and CDR2 from the germline V gene are KGHSH and LQKENI. CDR3 protein: CASSQGAGKTGELFF. Here the CDR3 DNA reads TGTGCCAGCTCACAGGGAGCGGGAAAGACCGGGGAGCTGTTTTTT.

In its sample, this clone was seen a few times. The chain couples TRBV19 to TRBJ2-5, with no clear D. The CDR3 extends over 14 amino acids. Trimming pared 3 bases from V and 4 bases from J, leaving 12 bases between. Germline V gives CDR1 LNHDA, CDR2 SQIVND (reference sequence). CDR3 sequence (DNA): TGTGCCAGTAGTATCTTTGGCGGTGGAGAGACCCAGTACTTC. Translating it yields CASSIFGGGETQYF.

This clone was seen a few times. The V gene is TRBV7-9, the J gene TRBJ1-3; D ambiguous. The CDR3 runs to 13 residues. Germline assignment: CDR1 SEHNR and CDR2 FQNEAQ (reference sequence). V lost 0 bases and J lost 7, with 7 bases in between. The CDR3 loop is CASSLALANTIYF. CDR3 DNA: TGTGCCAGCAGCTTAGCGCTGGCTAACACCATATATTTT.

The rearrangement uses TRBV7-8 and TRBJ1-2; possible D gene TRBD1, 6 bases. Trimming removed 7 bases at V and 4 bases at J, with 13 bases between. CDR1 and CDR2 from the germline V gene are SGHVS and FQNEAQ. The CDR3 runs 13 residues. The CDR3 is CASKPRGPYGYTF. The CDR3 DNA follows: TGTGCCAGCAAACCCAGGGGTCCCTATGGCTACACCTTC.

This clone was detected a few times. The chain joins TRBV19 to TRBJ1-5; possibly TRBD1 for D (6 bases). The CDR3 spans 14 residues. Germline CDR1 LNHDA, CDR2 SQIVND (reference sequence). The V end lost 5 bases, the J end lost 7 bases, and 15 bases lay between the germline ends. The CDR3 loop reads CASSRGAGDQPQHF. CDR3 nucleotide sequence: TGTGCCAGTAGTCGGGGGGCGGGTGACCAGCCCCAGCATTTT.

This clone came up many times. The chain recombines TRBV5-1 with TRBJ1-1, with D uncertain. V lost 8 bases, J lost 1 base, and 12 bases lay in between. From germline, CDR1 is SGHRS and CDR2 YFSETQ. The CDR3 has 13 residues. CDR3 DNA sequence: TGCGCCAGGGGTGTCGCGGGGAACACTGAAGCTTTCTTT. It yields the protein CARGVAGNTEAFF.

The chain joins TRBV25-1 to TRBJ2-7, with TRBD1 matching over 8 bases. Trimming cost V 6 bases and J 4 bases; bases outside gene matches: 11. The CDR3 runs to 15 residues. Germline CDR1 reads MGHDK; CDR2 reads SYGVNS. CDR3 in DNA: TGTGCCAGCAGCGCGATTGGGACAGGACTTTACGAGCAGTACTTC. This gives the protein CASSAIGTGLYEQYF.

This chain connects TRBV18 to TRBJ1-2, with unresolved D. V lost 0 bases to trimming and J lost 2 bases, with 4 bases between them. CDR3 length: 13 amino acids. Germline V gene data show CDR1 as KGHSH and CDR2 as LQKENI. CDR3 sequence reads: CASSPPSNYGYTF. The CDR3 bases are TGTGCCAGCTCACCACCTTCGAACTATGGCTACACCTTC.

This clone was counted between two and nine times. This sequence joins TRBV2 and TRBJ1-2; tentative D call: TRBD1 (5 bases). Germline V lookup: CDR1 SNHLY, CDR2 FYNNEI. This CDR3 region has 12 residues. The V and J ends lost 6 bases and 4 bases respectively, with 9 bases between them. CDR3 in DNA: TGTGCCAGCAGCGCCGACAGCTATGGCTACACCTTC. Protein sequence: CASSADSYGYTF. The whole variable domain, filled in from reference TRBV2 and TRBJ1-2, reads EPEVTQTPSHQVTQMGQEVILRCVPISNHLYFYWYRQILGQKVEFLVSFYNNEISEKSEIFDDQFSVERPDGSNFTLKIRSTKLEDSAMYFCASSADSYGYTFGSGTRLTVV.

In its sample, this clone was seen a few times. The chain links TRBV30 to TRBJ1-5; 10 nucleotides line up with TRBD1. Germline values: CDR1 GTSNPN, CDR2 SVGIG (reference sequence). This CDR3 spans 13 amino acids. Trimming cost V 2 bases and J 7 bases; bases outside gene matches: 2. CDR3 bases: TGTGCCTGGAGTCGGACAGGGGGGCAGCCCCAGCATTTT. It codes for CAWSRTGGQPQHF. The full variable domain, rest sourced from reference TRBV30 and TRBJ1-5, is SQTIHQWPATLVQPVGSPLSLECTVEGTSNPNLYWYRQAAGRGLQLLFYSVGIGQISSEVPQNLSASRPQDRQFILSSKKLLLSDSGFYLCAWSRTGGQPQHFGDGTRLSIL.

In its sample, this clone was seen a few times. V and J are TRBV18 and TRBJ2-2; 8 nucleotides agree with TRBD1. Losses at the gene ends were 5 bases for V and 0 bases for J; bases not matched to a gene: 5. This CDR3 spans 16 amino acids. Germline lookup yields CDR1 KGHSH and CDR2 LQKENI. The CDR3 DNA reads TGTGCCAGCTCAAAAGGACAGGGCGCGAACACCGGGGAGCTGTTTTTT. Translation gives CASSKGQGANTGELFF. The entire variable domain, with the rest obtained from reference TRBV18 and TRBJ2-2, is as follows: NAGVMQNPRHLVRRRGQEARLRCSPMKGHSHVYWYRQLPEEGLKFMVYLQKENIIDESGMPKERFSAEFPKEGPSILRIQQVVRGDSAAYFCASSKGQGANTGELFFGEGSRLTVL.

This clone turned up a few times. This chain uses TRBV14 with TRBJ2-3; 7 positions match TRBD2. Trimming at V came to 3 bases and at J to 0 bases, leaving 6 bases not matched to a gene. The CDR3 loop spans 16 amino acids. CDR1 SGHDN and CDR2 FVKESK come from the germline V gene. The CDR3 loop reads CASSQDLGGSTDTQYF. The CDR3 DNA follows: TGTGCCAGCAGCCAGGACCTCGGGGGGAGCACAGATACGCAGTATTTT.

V usage is TRBV7-6 and J usage is TRBJ2-7, with 10 bases that match TRBD1. Germline loops: CDR1 SGHVS, CDR2 FNYEAQ. V lost 1 base, J lost 4 bases, and 4 bases stayed unmatched. CDR3 size: 15 residues. CDR3 protein: CASSLGTGGEYEQYF. DNA of the CDR3: TGTGCCAGCAGCTTAGGGACAGGGGGGGAGTACGAGCAGTACTTC.

This chain connects TRBV7-9 to TRBJ2-5; 9 bases map to TRBD2. V dropped 5 bases and J dropped 5; count of bases not matched to a gene: 9. Per the germline V gene, CDR1 is SEHNR and CDR2 is FQNEAQ (reference sequence). The CDR3 covers 15 residues. In DNA, the CDR3 is TGTGCCAGCAGCCAGGGACTAGCAGATCGGGAGACCCAGTACTTC. Translating gives CASSQGLADRETQYF.

This CDR3 reads CASSAATSLATQYF. The CDR3 bases are TGCGCCAGCAGCGCCGCGACTAGCCTGGCGACCCAGTACTTC. The chain joins TRBV10-1 to TRBJ2-5, with TRBD2 identical over 7 bases. Germline CDR1 is WNHNN and CDR2 is SYGVQD (reference sequence). This CDR3 is built from 14 residues. V dropped 6 bases and J dropped 7; count of bases not matched to a gene: 11.

There are a few counts of this clone. The chain uses TRBV10-2 and TRBJ1-2, with 7 bases that match TRBD1. Germline V gene lookup returns CDR1 WSHSY and CDR2 SAAADI. The length of the CDR3 is 14 residues. V dropped 4 bases and J dropped 8; count of bases not matched to a gene: 10. The CDR3 DNA sequence: TGCGCCAGCAGTGGGAGAACAGGGGTTATCGGCTACACCTTC. Protein product: CASSGRTGVIGYTF.

The chain couples TRBV5-1 to TRBJ1-2; 12 positions match TRBD1. This CDR3 region has 14 residues. The junction had 7 bases not matched to a gene; V was cut back by 5 bases and J by 8 bases. Germline CDR1 is SGHRS and CDR2 is YFSETQ. For the CDR3, the DNA is TGCGCCAGCAGACGGGACAGGGGGCAGGGGGGCTACACCTTC. As protein: CASRRDRGQGGYTF. Filled out from reference TRBV5-1 and TRBJ1-2, the complete variable domain reads KAGVTQTPRYLIKTRGQQVTLSCSPISGHRSVSWYQQTPGQGLQFLFEYFSETQRNKGNFPGRFSGRQFSNSRSEMNVSTLELGDSALYLCASRRDRGQGGYTFGSGTRLTVV.

V is TRBV11-2 and J is TRBJ2-1, with unresolved D. Germline CDR1 SGHAT, CDR2 FQNNGV. The CDR3 spans 15 residues. Trimming pared 0 bases from V and 3 bases from J, leaving 9 bases between. The CDR3 sequence is CASSLDRSNYNEQFF. The CDR3 DNA reads TGTGCCAGCAGCTTAGATCGCAGTAACTACAATGAGCAGTTCTTC.

This clone was detected a few times. The chain combines TRBV29-1 with TRBJ2-3, with 11 bases fitting TRBD2. V lost 6 bases to trimming and J lost 1 base; unmatched junction nucleotides: 3. There are 14 residues in the CDR3. Per the germline V gene, CDR1 is SQVTM and CDR2 is ANQGSEA. The DNA of the CDR3 is TGCAGCGTCACTAGCGGGAGTCGCACAGATACGCAGTATTTT. Its protein product is CSVTSGSRTDTQYF.

This clone was seen more than once but under ten times. The chain links TRBV7-2 to TRBJ2-5, with 11 bases that match TRBD2. The V gene end was trimmed by 5 bases and the J gene end by 9 bases; junction bases not matched to a gene: 11. CDR3 length: 15 residues. CDR1 and CDR2 from the germline V gene are SGHTA and FQGNSA. As DNA, the CDR3 is TGTGCCAGCAGCCAGGAGAGAACTAGCGGGAGAGCCCAGTACTTC. This sequence encodes CASSQERTSGRAQYF.

The chain employs TRBV7-8 and TRBJ2-3, with 7 bases identical to TRBD2. The CDR3 is made up of 13 amino acids. The germline V gene encodes CDR1 SGHVS and CDR2 FQNEAQ. Unmatched junction bases numbered 5, after V lost 8 bases and J lost 3 bases. The DNA of the CDR3 is TGTGCCAGCTCTGGGAGGGAGACAGATACGCAGTATTTT. Its translation: CASSGRETDTQYF.

Concerning this clone itself: This sample also contains other DNA sequences that code for the same CDR3. CDR3 DNA: TGTGCCAGCAGCTTGGGGGGTGGCTACACCTTC. Translating it yields CASSLGGGYTF. The V gene is TRBV11-2, the J gene TRBJ1-2; D perhaps matches TRBD1 (5 bases). CDR3 length: 11 amino acids. Trimming stripped 3 bases from V and 7 bases from J, with 6 bases between. Germline V CDR1 and CDR2: SGHAT, FQNNGV.

This clone was counted a single time. This chain joins TRBV21-1 and TRBJ2-7; the table gives TRBD1 as D, unverified against the DNA. TRBV21-1 is shown as a pseudogene. This CDR3 is 16 amino acids long. The CDR3 loop reads CASSPRLGQGLYEQYF. Here the CDR3 DNA reads TGTGCCAGCAGCCCACGGTTGGGACAGGGGCTCTACGAGCAGTACTTC.

The V gene is TRBV4-1, the J gene TRBJ1-1; D gene uncertain. The CDR3 has 17 residues. V shed 0 bases and J shed 1 base, with 15 bases lying between them. CDR1 and CDR2 (germline): MGHRA, YSYEKL. CDR3 sequence: CASSQEEYRGPNTEAFF. The CDR3 nucleotides are TGCGCCAGCAGCCAAGAAGAATACCGAGGGCCGAACACTGAAGCTTTCTTT.

As for this clone: One junction end does not reproduce the germline sequence, and a read error may be involved. The V call is TRBV7-7, the J call TRBJ1-6; D is undetermined. CDR1 SSHAT and CDR2 FNYEAQ come from the germline V gene (reference sequence). CDR3 length equals 15 residues. DNA of the CDR3: TGTGCTAGCAGCCATTACGGGACCTATAATTCACCCCTCCACTTT. It translates to CASSHYGTYNSPLHF. Variable domain in full (rest from reference TRBV7-7 and TRBJ1-6): GAGVSQSPRYKVTKRGQDVTLRCDPISSHATLYWYQQALGQGPEFLTYFNYEAQPDKSGLPSDRFSAERPEGSISTLTIQRTEQRDSAMYRCASSHYGTYNSPLHFGNGTRLTVT.